This T cell receptor beta chain was captured in a study of post-analysis software for immune sequencing data. Study in general: Recorded subtypes: relapsing-remitting, secondary progressive, progressive-relapsing; some patients unannotated. Broader study findings: Relative to controls, patients with multiple sclerosis showed significantly lower normalized Chao1 diversity. Patients showed TRBV5-6, TRBV5-1 and TRBV20-1 among a handful of TRBV segments more frequent than in controls.

Unique molecular identifiers were present in the TCR beta cDNA libraries. Using its own MiXCR run on the PCR reads, TCRdb lists one record per CDR3 protein. The sample lists 400,000 to 500,000 distinct CDR3 sequences; about 39% were seen once. Trimming took 0 bases from V and 6 from J, leaving 18 bases between them. The V gene's germline CDR1 is SGHRS and CDR2 YFSETQ. This CDR3 spans 16 amino acids. The count of this clonotype is one. Its antigen is undetermined. The rearrangement uses TRBV5-1 and TRBJ1-1, with a weak D call TRBD1 (6 bases). Sequenced material: blood. This TCR was recovered from a girl aged 2-9 years with multiple sclerosis. CDR3 in amino acids: CASSLVGAGASAEAFF. The DNA for the CDR3 is TGCGCCAGCAGCTTGGTGGGGGCGGGCGCGAGCGCTGAAGCTTTCTTT.